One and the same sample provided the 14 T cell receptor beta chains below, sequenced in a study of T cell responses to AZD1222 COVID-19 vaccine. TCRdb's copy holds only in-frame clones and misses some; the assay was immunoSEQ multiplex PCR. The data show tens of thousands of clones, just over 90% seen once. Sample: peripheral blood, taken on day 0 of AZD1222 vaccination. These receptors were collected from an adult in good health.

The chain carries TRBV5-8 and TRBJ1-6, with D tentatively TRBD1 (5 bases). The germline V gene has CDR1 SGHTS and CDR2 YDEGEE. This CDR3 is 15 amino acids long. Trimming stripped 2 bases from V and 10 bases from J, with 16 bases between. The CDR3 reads CASSFPGNWYSPLHF. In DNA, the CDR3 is TGTGCCAGCAGCTTTCCAGGGAATTGGTACTCACCCCTCCACTTT.

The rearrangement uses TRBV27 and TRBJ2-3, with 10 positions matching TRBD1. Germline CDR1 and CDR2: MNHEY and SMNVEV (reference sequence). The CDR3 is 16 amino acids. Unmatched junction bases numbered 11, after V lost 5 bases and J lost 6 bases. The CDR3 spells CASSMYTRDRGDTQYF. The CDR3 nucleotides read TGTGCCAGCAGTATGTATACCCGGGACAGGGGCGATACGCAGTATTTT.

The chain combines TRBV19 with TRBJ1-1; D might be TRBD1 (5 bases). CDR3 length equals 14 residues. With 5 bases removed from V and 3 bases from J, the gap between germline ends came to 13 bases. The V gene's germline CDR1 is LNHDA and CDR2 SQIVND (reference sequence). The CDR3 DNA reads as TGTGCCAGTAGTCCCCAGAGGGGAGACACTGAAGCTTTCTTT. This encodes CASSPQRGDTEAFF.

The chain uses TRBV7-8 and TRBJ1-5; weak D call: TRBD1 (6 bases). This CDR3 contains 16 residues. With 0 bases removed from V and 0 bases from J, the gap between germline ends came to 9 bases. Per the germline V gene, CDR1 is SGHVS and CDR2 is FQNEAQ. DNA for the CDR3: TGTGCCAGCAGCTTAGCGGGCAGGGGTAGCAATCAGCCCCAGCATTTT. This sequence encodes CASSLAGRGSNQPQHF.

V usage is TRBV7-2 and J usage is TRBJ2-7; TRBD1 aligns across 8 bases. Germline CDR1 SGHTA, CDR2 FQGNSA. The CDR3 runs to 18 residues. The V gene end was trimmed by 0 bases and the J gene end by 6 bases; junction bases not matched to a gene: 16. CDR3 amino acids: CASSLAGWKGTGDGEQYF. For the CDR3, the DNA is TGTGCCAGCAGCTTAGCGGGGTGGAAGGGGACAGGAGATGGCGAGCAGTACTTC.

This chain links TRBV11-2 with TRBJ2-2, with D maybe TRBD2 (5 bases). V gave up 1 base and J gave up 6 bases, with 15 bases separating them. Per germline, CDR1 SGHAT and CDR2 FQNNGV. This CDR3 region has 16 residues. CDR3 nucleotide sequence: TGTGCCAGCAGCTTAGTTTACGGGTTCGGGGCCGGGGAGCTGTTTTTT. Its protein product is CASSLVYGFGAGELFF.

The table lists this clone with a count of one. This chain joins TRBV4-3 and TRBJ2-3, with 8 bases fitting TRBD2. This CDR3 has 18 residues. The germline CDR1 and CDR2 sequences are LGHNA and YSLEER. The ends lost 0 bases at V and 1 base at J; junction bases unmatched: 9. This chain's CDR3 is CASSQDWTSWAGTDTQYF. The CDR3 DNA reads TGCGCCAGCAGCCAAGATTGGACTAGCTGGGCGGGCACAGATACGCAGTATTTT.

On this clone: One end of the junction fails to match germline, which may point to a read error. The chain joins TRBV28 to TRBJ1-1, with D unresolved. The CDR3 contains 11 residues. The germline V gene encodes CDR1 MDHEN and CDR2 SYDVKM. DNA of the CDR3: TGTGCCAGCAGTCTCCGGCACGGCCAGGTCTTT. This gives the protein CASSLRHGQVF.

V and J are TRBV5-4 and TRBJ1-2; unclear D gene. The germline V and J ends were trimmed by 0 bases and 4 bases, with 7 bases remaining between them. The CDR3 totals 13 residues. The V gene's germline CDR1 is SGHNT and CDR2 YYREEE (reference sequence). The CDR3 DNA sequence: TGTGCCAGCAGCTTGGAACAGTCCTATGGCTACACCTTC. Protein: CASSLEQSYGYTF.

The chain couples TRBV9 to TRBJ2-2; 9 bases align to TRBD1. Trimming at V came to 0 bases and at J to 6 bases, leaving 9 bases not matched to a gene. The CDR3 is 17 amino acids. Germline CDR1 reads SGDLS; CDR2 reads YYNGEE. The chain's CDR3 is CASSVEQGANLAGELFF. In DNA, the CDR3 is TGTGCCAGCAGCGTAGAACAGGGGGCCAATTTAGCCGGGGAGCTGTTTTTT. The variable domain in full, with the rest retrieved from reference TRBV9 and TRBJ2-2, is DSGVTQTPKHLITATGQRVTLRCSPRSGDLSVYWYQQSLDQGLQFLIQYYNGEERAKGNILERFSAQQFPDLHSELNLSSLELGDSALYFCASSVEQGANLAGELFFGEGSRLTVL.

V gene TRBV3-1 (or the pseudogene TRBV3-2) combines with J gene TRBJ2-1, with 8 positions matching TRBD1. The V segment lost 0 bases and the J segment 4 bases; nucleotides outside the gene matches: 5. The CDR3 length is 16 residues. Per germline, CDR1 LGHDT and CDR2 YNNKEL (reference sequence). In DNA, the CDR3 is TGTGCCAGCAGCCAAGATGGCGGGACAGGATACAATGAGCAGTTCTTC. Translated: CASSQDGGTGYNEQFF.

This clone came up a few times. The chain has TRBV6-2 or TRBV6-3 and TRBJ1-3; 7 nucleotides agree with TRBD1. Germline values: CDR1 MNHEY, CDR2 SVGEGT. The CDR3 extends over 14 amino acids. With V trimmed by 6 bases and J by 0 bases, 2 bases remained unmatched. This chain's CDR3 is CASSRDSSGNTIYF. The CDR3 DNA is TGTGCCAGCAGCCGGGACAGCTCTGGAAACACCATATATTTT.

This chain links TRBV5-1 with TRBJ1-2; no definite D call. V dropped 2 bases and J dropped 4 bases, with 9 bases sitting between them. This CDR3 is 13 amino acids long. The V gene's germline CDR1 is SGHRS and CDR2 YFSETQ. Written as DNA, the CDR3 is TGCGCCAGCAGCTTCGGGCAGGCCTATGGCTACACCTTC. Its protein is CASSFGQAYGYTF.

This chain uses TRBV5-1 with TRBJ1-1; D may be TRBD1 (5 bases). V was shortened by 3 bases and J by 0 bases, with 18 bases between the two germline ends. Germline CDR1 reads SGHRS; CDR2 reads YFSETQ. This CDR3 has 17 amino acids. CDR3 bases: TGCGCCAGCAGCTCGCAGGGTGGGGCCTTCATGAACACTGAAGCTTTCTTT. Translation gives CASSSQGGAFMNTEAFF.